The present TCR beta chain was sequenced within a study of T cell responses to AZD1222 COVID-19 vaccine. Study outcomes and limitations: Possibly, clonal diversity was underestimated; donors were largely white British and included more females.

Method: immunoSEQ multiplex PCR; TCRdb's copy keeps in-frame clones and lacks some. In the table there are about 110,000 clones, around 81% of which are singletons. Details on this clone: Its antigen is still unknown.

The sequencing used peripheral blood, collected on day 0 of AZD1222 vaccination. The source of this sequence is an adult in good health.

CDR3 DNA sequence: TGTGCCAGTAGCAGTGAGATGAACACCGGGGAGCTGTTTTTT. It is translated as CASSSEMNTGELFF. The chain couples TRBV19 to TRBJ2-2; D call uncertain. Germline lookup yields CDR1 LNHDA and CDR2 SQIVND (reference sequence). CDR3 length: 14 residues. Deletions cut 6 bases from V and 1 base from J, with 9 bases between.